The rows below give T cell receptor beta chains drawn from one sample of a study of vaccination and CD4 T cells after COVID-19. The antigens for these receptors are not known. TCRdb used MiXCR to reprocess the PCR reads, holding one entry per CDR3 protein. Of around 7,000 distinct CDR3 sequences listed, approximately 20% are singletons. Sequences were derived from CD4+ T cells from blood, cultured in vitro, sampled after SARS-CoV-2 vaccination. These receptors were collected from a human donor who had recovered from COVID-19. The CDR3 runs from the conserved cysteine through the conserved F or W. A D gene is named only where the DNA matches it firmly. Clone size is stated in some rows and not others, as once, few, many or a class when expanded.

J gene: TRBJ2-4; clone size: once; D gene: NA; V gene: TRBV6-1; CDR3 DNA: TGTGCCAGCAGTGCCCTGACGAGGGATAGTAAAAACATTCAGTACTTC; CDR3 protein: CASSALTRDSKNIQYF
J gene: TRBJ2-1; clone size: few; D gene: TRBD1; V gene: TRBV20-1; CDR3 DNA: TGCAGTGCTAGAGATGCGGCAGGGGGCAACAATGAGCAGTTCTTC; CDR3 protein: CSARDAAGGNNEQFF
J gene: TRBJ2-6; clone size: NA; D gene: NA; V gene: TRBV10-3; CDR3 DNA: TGTGCCATCAGTGTCGCTGGGGCCAACGTCCTGACTTTC; CDR3 protein: CAISVAGANVLTF
J gene: TRBJ2-1; clone size: NA; D gene: TRBD2; V gene: TRBV11-3; CDR3 DNA: TGTGCCAGCAGCCCAGGACTAGCGGGAGGCGGTGAGCAGTTCTTC; CDR3 protein: CASSPGLAGGGEQFF
J gene: TRBJ2-7; clone size: few; D gene: NA; V gene: TRBV6-2/TRBV6-3; CDR3 DNA: TGTGCCAGCAGTTACGCCCGGTACGAGCAGTACTTC; CDR3 protein: CASSYARYEQYF
J gene: TRBJ2-5; clone size: medium-sized; D gene: NA; V gene: TRBV24-1; CDR3 DNA: TGTGCCACCAGTGCAGGGGAAGAGACCCAGTACTTC; CDR3 protein: CATSAGEETQYF
J gene: TRBJ1-2; clone size: few; D gene: NA; V gene: TRBV29-1; CDR3 DNA: TGCAGCGTTGAGGTCGGGGGCGGCTACACCTTC; CDR3 protein: CSVEVGGGYTF
J gene: TRBJ2-5; clone size: medium-sized; D gene: NA; V gene: TRBV6-1; CDR3 DNA: TGTGCCAGCACCCGACCGGGGGCAGCTGAGACCCAGTACTTC; CDR3 protein: CASTRPGAAETQYF
J gene: TRBJ2-4; clone size: medium-sized; D gene: NA; V gene: TRBV20-1; CDR3 DNA: TGCAGTGCTAGAGTGCGCGGCGGGGAGTACATTCAGTACTTC; CDR3 protein: CSARVRGGEYIQYF
J gene: TRBJ2-5; clone size: large; D gene: NA; V gene: TRBV7-8; CDR3 DNA: TGTGCCAGCAGCTTACGTCGCAGGGGTGAGACCCAGTACTTC; CDR3 protein: CASSLRRRGETQYF
J gene: TRBJ1-6; clone size: medium-sized; D gene: NA; V gene: TRBV27; CDR3 DNA: TGTGCCAGCAATCCCACAGGGTACAATTCACCCCTCCACTTT; CDR3 protein: CASNPTGYNSPLHF
J gene: TRBJ2-6; clone size: medium-sized; D gene: NA; V gene: TRBV7-2; CDR3 DNA: TGTGCCAGCAGCTCTACCCGGAGCGGTGCTGGGGCCAACGTCCTGACTTTC; CDR3 protein: CASSSTRSGAGANVLTF
J gene: TRBJ2-7; clone size: medium-sized; D gene: TRBD2; V gene: TRBV6-1; CDR3 DNA: TGTGCCAGCAGTGAAGGTCGGGGAGGGTACGAGCAGTACTTC; CDR3 protein: CASSEGRGGYEQYF
J gene: TRBJ1-2; clone size: medium-sized; D gene: NA; V gene: TRBV7-9; CDR3 DNA: TGTGCCAGCAGCTTAGACGATGTCGGTGGCTACACCTTC; CDR3 protein: CASSLDDVGGYTF
J gene: TRBJ1-2; clone size: few; D gene: NA; V gene: TRBV28; CDR3 DNA: TGTGCCAGCAGTTTGATTACAGGGACTCGGGGCTACACCTTC; CDR3 protein: CASSLITGTRGYTF
J gene: TRBJ1-3; clone size: few; D gene: TRBD1; V gene: TRBV7-8; CDR3 DNA: TGTGCCAGCAGCAAGGGGGCATCAGGAAACACCATATATTTT; CDR3 protein: CASSKGASGNTIYF
J gene: TRBJ2-3; clone size: NA; D gene: NA; V gene: TRBV20-1; CDR3 DNA: TGCAGCCTCAGTAAACCGGAAGGGAGTTCCGCAGATACGCAGTATTTT; CDR3 protein: CSLSKPEGSSADTQYF
J gene: TRBJ1-1; clone size: few; D gene: NA; V gene: TRBV27; CDR3 DNA: TGTGCCAGCAGTTACGGACAGCACACTGAAGCTTTCTTT; CDR3 protein: CASSYGQHTEAFF
J gene: TRBJ2-1; clone size: NA; D gene: NA; V gene: TRBV10-3; CDR3 DNA: TGTGCCATCAGTAAGGACTCAGCCTACAATGAGCAGTTCTTC; CDR3 protein: CAISKDSAYNEQFF
J gene: TRBJ2-5; clone size: few; D gene: NA; V gene: TRBV11-2; CDR3 DNA: TGTGCCAGCAGCCTTCGTGAGACCCAGTACTTC; CDR3 protein: CASSLRETQYF
J gene: TRBJ2-3; clone size: medium-sized; D gene: TRBD2; V gene: TRBV7-2; CDR3 DNA: TGTGCCAGCAGCCCGGGACTAGCGGGAGGGACGCAGTATTTT; CDR3 protein: CASSPGLAGGTQYF
J gene: TRBJ1-6; clone size: medium-sized; D gene: TRBD1; V gene: TRBV20-1; CDR3 DNA: TGCAGTGCTTACGGACAGGGGGTTAATTCACCCCTCCACTTT; CDR3 protein: CSAYGQGVNSPLHF
J gene: TRBJ2-1; clone size: NA; D gene: NA; V gene: TRBV27; CDR3 DNA: TGTGCCAGCAGTTTACATCGGAGTCTATACAATGAGCAGTTCTTC; CDR3 protein: CASSLHRSLYNEQFF
J gene: TRBJ2-7; clone size: NA; D gene: TRBD2; V gene: TRBV2; CDR3 DNA: TGTGCCAGCAGGACCACTAGCGGAGGCTACGAGCAGTACTTC; CDR3 protein: CASRTTSGGYEQYF
J gene: TRBJ2-7; clone size: NA; D gene: NA; V gene: TRBV29-1; CDR3 DNA: TGCAGCGTTACACAGGGAGCCTACGAGCAGTACTTC; CDR3 protein: CSVTQGAYEQYF
J gene: TRBJ1-2; clone size: NA; D gene: TRBD1; V gene: TRBV6-5; CDR3 DNA: TGTGCCAACAGTTACTCAGGACAGGGTAACTATGGCTACACCTTC; CDR3 protein: CANSYSGQGNYGYTF
J gene: TRBJ1-5; clone size: medium-sized; D gene: TRBD1; V gene: TRBV20-1; CDR3 DNA: TGCAGTGCTAGAGGGACAGGTAACGAGCCCCAGCATTTT; CDR3 protein: CSARGTGNEPQHF
J gene: TRBJ2-4; clone size: NA; D gene: NA; V gene: TRBV20-1; CDR3 DNA: TGCAGTGCTAGTACGAGCGGGACAGGCTCATTCCGTGGGGGGTACTTC; CDR3 protein: CSASTSGTGSFRGGYF
J gene: TRBJ1-2; clone size: medium-sized; D gene: NA; V gene: TRBV28; CDR3 DNA: TGTGCCAGCAGTTTATCCGGGGGCGGCTACACCTTC; CDR3 protein: CASSLSGGGYTF
J gene: TRBJ2-7; clone size: medium-sized; D gene: TRBD2; V gene: TRBV6-5; CDR3 DNA: TGTGCCAGCAGTTACTCGCAACTAGCGGCCTACGAGCAGTACTTC; CDR3 protein: CASSYSQLAAYEQYF
J gene: TRBJ2-1; clone size: few; D gene: TRBD1; V gene: TRBV10-1; CDR3 DNA: TGCGCCAGCAGTGATGCACAGGGGGTCTACAATGAGCAGTTCTTC; CDR3 protein: CASSDAQGVYNEQFF
J gene: TRBJ2-7; clone size: NA; D gene: TRBD1; V gene: TRBV28; CDR3 DNA: TGTGCCAGCAGTTATTTATCTGGGACAGGGGGCGCCGAGCAGTACTTC; CDR3 protein: CASSYLSGTGGAEQYF
J gene: TRBJ1-5; clone size: medium-sized; D gene: TRBD1; V gene: TRBV20-1; CDR3 DNA: TGCAGTGCTAGAGACCCGGGACAGGGGGCTTGGAATCAGCCCCAGCATTTT; CDR3 protein: CSARDPGQGAWNQPQHF
J gene: TRBJ2-7; clone size: few; D gene: NA; V gene: TRBV4-1; CDR3 DNA: TGCGCCAGCAGCCAAGGGGTACTAGGCTTACCCTACGAGCAGTACTTC; CDR3 protein: CASSQGVLGLPYEQYF
J gene: TRBJ2-1; clone size: NA; D gene: NA; V gene: TRBV29-1; CDR3 DNA: TGCAGCCACTGGTCGGGGGATCGATACAATGAGCAGTTCTTC; CDR3 protein: CSHWSGDRYNEQFF
J gene: TRBJ2-7; clone size: NA; D gene: TRBD2; V gene: TRBV7-8; CDR3 DNA: TGTGCCAGCAGCTTTAGGGAGGGCCTGGGCTACGAGCAGTACTTC; CDR3 protein: CASSFREGLGYEQYF
J gene: TRBJ1-5; clone size: once; D gene: TRBD1; V gene: TRBV24-1; CDR3 DNA: TGTGCCACCAGTGATTCCGGGACAGGGAACCCTTTATTTCAGCCCCAGCATTTT; CDR3 protein: CATSDSGTGNPLFQPQHF
J gene: TRBJ2-7; clone size: NA; D gene: TRBD1; V gene: TRBV20-1; CDR3 DNA: TGCAGTGCTTACAAAGCCGGGACAGGCTTCTACGAGCAGTACTTC; CDR3 protein: CSAYKAGTGFYEQYF
J gene: TRBJ1-6; clone size: NA; D gene: TRBD1; V gene: TRBV28; CDR3 DNA: TGTGCCAGCAGTTCAGCCCGGACAGGGTATAATTCACCCCTCCACTTT; CDR3 protein: CASSSARTGYNSPLHF
J gene: TRBJ2-1; clone size: NA; D gene: NA; V gene: TRBV27; CDR3 DNA: TGTGCCAGCAGGGTTGCTGGCTTTGGCCGGGATCTCTGGGAGCAGTTCTTC; CDR3 protein: CASRVAGFGRDLWEQFF
J gene: TRBJ2-7; clone size: medium-sized; D gene: NA; V gene: TRBV20-1; CDR3 DNA: TGCAGTGCTGTCCTGACAACGGCTCCCTACGAGCAGTACTTC; CDR3 protein: CSAVLTTAPYEQYF
J gene: TRBJ1-2; clone size: NA; D gene: NA; V gene: TRBV19; CDR3 DNA: TGTGCCAGTAGTATTGGACACGTCAACTATGGCTACACCTTC; CDR3 protein: CASSIGHVNYGYTF
J gene: TRBJ1-5; clone size: NA; D gene: NA; V gene: TRBV11-3; CDR3 DNA: TGTGCCAGCAGCCTAGACAGAAATCAGCCCCAGCATTTT; CDR3 protein: CASSLDRNQPQHF
J gene: TRBJ1-1; clone size: NA; D gene: NA; V gene: TRBV6-1; CDR3 DNA: TGTGCCAGCAGGATTGATATGAACACTGAAGCTTTCTTT; CDR3 protein: CASRIDMNTEAFF
J gene: TRBJ2-5; clone size: medium-sized; D gene: TRBD1; V gene: TRBV20-1; CDR3 DNA: TGCAGTGGCCGCCCTTTGGACAGGGTGGAGACCCAGTACTTC; CDR3 protein: CSGRPLDRVETQYF